Listed below are T cell receptor beta chains from one sample, sequenced in a study of T cell responses to AZD1222 COVID-19 vaccine. TCRdb keeps only in-frame clones here, not all; method: immunoSEQ multiplex PCR. The table has some 130,000 clones, approximately 88% seen once. Sequenced here: peripheral blood, sampled 28 days after the second AZD1222 dose. These receptors originate from an adult who received the AZD1222 COVID-19 vaccine. The CDR3 runs from the conserved cysteine through the conserved F or W. A clone size is listed for some rows: how often the clone was seen (once, few, many), or a class if it is expanded.

cdr3_length v_call clone_size cdr3_aa
13 TRBV27 - CASSPLAKNIQYF
15 TRBV5-4 - CASSLRRGHTDTQYF
13 TRBV5-1 - CASSFSRGDEQYF
20 TRBV21-1 - CASSKKPRGGRPISNQPQHF
15 TRBV7-6 - CASSLAGENTGELFF
15 TRBV27 - CASSSGRSNTGELFF
16 TRBV5-1 few CASSLVGQGGSYEQYF
14 TRBV9 - CASSSGSPGQMLYF
14 TRBV6-5 - CASSPWRDGNEQFF
14 TRBV9 - CASSVGSGSNEQFF
14 TRBV11-3 - CASSSRGPKDTQYF
14 TRBV5-1 - CASSGRDSLNEQFF
15 TRBV18 - CASSPPGTGTHGYTF
15 TRBV6-5 - CASAVDWGSTDTQYF
14 TRBV18 - CASSPTSAYNEQFF
14 TRBV30 - CAWSPGTGVTEAFF
16 TRBV5-4 - CASRPGASGASGEQYF
15 TRBV6-5 - CASSYSRAVGNTIYF